In its sample, the clone carrying this TCR beta chain was seen once. The authors amplified TCR beta CDR3 regions from RNA transcripts. RT-PCR was first run with HTBI primers, then multiplex PCR in a second round. MiXCR was run by TCRdb on the multiplex PCR reads, yielding one entry per CDR3 protein. The repertoire holds 650,000 to 900,000 distinct CDR3 sequences, with about 44% as singletons. The entry originates in a study of Graves' ophthalmopathy and Graves' hyperthyroidism. PBMCs originated in about 10 ml of fresh peripheral blood. V dropped 2 bases and J dropped 5; count of bases not matched to a gene: 6. The V gene's germline CDR1 is LGHNA and CDR2 YSLEER. This CDR3 spans 15 amino acids.

The V and J genes are TRBV4-3 and TRBJ1-1; the match to TRBD1 covers 9 bases. This receptor was obtained from an adult man with Graves' ophthalmopathy. The sequenced sample was peripheral blood. In DNA form, the CDR3 reads TGCGCCAGCAGCCAATCCCGGACAGGGGAAACTGAAGCTTTCTTT. Translating it yields CASSQSRTGETEAFF.